This T cell receptor (beta chain) comes out of a study of cytomegalovirus exposure and HLA in healthy donors. Germline V gene data show CDR1 as MNHEY and CDR2 as SVGAGI. V was pared by 5 bases and J by 7 bases, with 4 bases of the junction left unmatched. The CDR3 runs to 12 residues. Comment on this clone: Its antigen is unknown.

Vbeta (60) and Jbeta (13) primers were used in the PCR. Repertoires were generated with immunoSEQ multiplex PCR, while TCRdb's copy carries only in-frame clones and drops some. The top ten hold around 4% of the sample, which has 95,000 to 130,000 clones, 81% seen once. Study outcomes and limitations: Exclusion applied to some V segments, including TRBV6-2 and TRBV6-3, as they were indistinguishable. Specific recognition of CMV antigens was confirmed in vitro for three chains (all CMV-associated). V- and J-gene trimming in TCR beta was tied to a missense DCLRE1C variant by an analysis performed later. Analyzed later, most CMV-associated TCR beta chains appeared HLA-restricted.

This TCR derives from a woman aged 25-40 years in good health and CMV-seronegative. The chain has TRBV6-5 and TRBJ2-7, with 8 bases matching TRBD1. The sample was PBMCs. Here the CDR3 reads CASSQGAGEQYF. The CDR3 DNA sequence: TGTGCCAGCAGTCAGGGGGCGGGGGAGCAGTACTTC.